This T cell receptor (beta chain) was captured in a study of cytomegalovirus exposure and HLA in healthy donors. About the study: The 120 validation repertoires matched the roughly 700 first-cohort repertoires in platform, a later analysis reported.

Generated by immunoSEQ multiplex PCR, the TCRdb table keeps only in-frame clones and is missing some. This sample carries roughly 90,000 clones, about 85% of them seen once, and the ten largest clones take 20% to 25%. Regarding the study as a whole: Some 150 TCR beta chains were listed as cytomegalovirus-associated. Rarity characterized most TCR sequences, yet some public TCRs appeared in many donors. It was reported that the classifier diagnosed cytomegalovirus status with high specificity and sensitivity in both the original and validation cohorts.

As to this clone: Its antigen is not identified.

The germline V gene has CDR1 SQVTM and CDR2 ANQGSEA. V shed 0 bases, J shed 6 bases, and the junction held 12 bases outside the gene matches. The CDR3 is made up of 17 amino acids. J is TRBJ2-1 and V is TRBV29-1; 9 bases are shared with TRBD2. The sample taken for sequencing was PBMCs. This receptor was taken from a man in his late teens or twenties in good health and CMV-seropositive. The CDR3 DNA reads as TGCAGCGTTGAAGATGGAGTAGCGGGAGTTCTCAGCAATGAGCAGTTCTTC. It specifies CSVEDGVAGVLSNEQFF.